The 31 T cell receptor beta chains below come from one sample, sequenced in a study of neurological immune-mediated disorders. TCRdb re-called the 5' RACE reads through MiXCR, storing one row per CDR3 protein. There are about 59,000 distinct CDR3 sequences in the sample; less than 25% occur only once, and 4.6% lies in the top ten. Regarding time point: technical triplicate 2. Sequences were obtained from PBMCs. The source of these receptors is a man between 60 and 75 years old with HTLV-1-associated myelopathy (HAM/TSP).

This clonotype was seen at least ten times. V and J are TRBV11-2 and TRBJ2-1; TRBD2 agrees at 8 bases. CDR3 length: 14 residues. With 2 bases clipped from V and 5 bases from J, the junction kept 2 bases outside the gene matches. Germline V gene sequence: CDR1 SGHAT, CDR2 FQNNGV. CDR3 coding DNA: TGTGCCAGCAGCTTAATTAGCGGGGACAATGAGCAGTTCTTC. Amino acid sequence: CASSLISGDNEQFF.

In this sample, this clonotype turned up many times. V gene TRBV20-1 combines with J gene TRBJ2-2, with a tentative D call TRBD2 (5 bases). Germline assignment: CDR1 DFQATT and CDR2 SNEGSKA (reference sequence). The CDR3 loop spans 16 amino acids. Trimming removed 0 bases from V and 3 bases from J, with 14 bases in between. CDR3 coding DNA: TGCAGTGCTAGAGATCGCGCGATCGGGGACACCGGGGAGCTGTTTTTT. Its translation: CSARDRAIGDTGELFF.

Many counts were recorded for this clonotype. The chain is built from TRBV19 and TRBJ2-1, with a weak D call TRBD1 (5 bases). Trimming cost V 3 bases and J 4 bases, with 10 bases left between them. Per the germline V gene, CDR1 is LNHDA and CDR2 is SQIVND (reference sequence). The CDR3 has 14 amino acids. For the CDR3, the DNA is TGTGCCAGTAGTATCGTAGGGGTTTACAATGAGCAGTTCTTC. This translates into CASSIVGVYNEQFF.

This clonotype was recorded once. V gene TRBV20-1 combines with J gene TRBJ1-1; TRBD1 matches at 10 bases. V shed 2 bases and J 3 bases; nucleotides not matched to a gene: 3. CDR3 length: 14 amino acids. Germline loops: CDR1 DFQATT, CDR2 SNEGSKA (reference sequence). CDR3 coding DNA: TGCAGTGCTAGAAGGGACAGGGGAGACACTGAAGCTTTCTTT. As protein: CSARRDRGDTEAFF.

Turning to this clonotype: A much more abundant neighbour one base away suggests this may be a read error. The chain couples TRBV7-2 to TRBJ2-1; the D call may be TRBD1 or TRBD2 (5 bases each). This CDR3 comprises 15 residues. Trimming left V 2 bases short and J 8 bases short, with 16 bases between. Germline V gene sequence: CDR1 SGHTA, CDR2 FQGNSA. The CDR3 bases are TGTGCCAGCAGCTTATCTTCCGGGACCCACGATGAGCAGTTCTTC. Protein product: CASSLSSGTHDEQFF.

This clonotype was detected ten times or more. DNA of the CDR3: TGCGCCAGCAGCCAAGATGGGACAGGGGGCATTTACGAGCAGTACTTC. Amino acid sequence: CASSQDGTGGIYEQYF. This chain links TRBV4-1 with TRBJ2-7, with 12 positions matching TRBD1. Germline CDR1 and CDR2: MGHRA and YSYEKL. Unmatched junction bases numbered 4, after V lost 0 bases and J lost 4 bases. The length of the CDR3 is 16 residues.

This chain connects TRBV7-2 to TRBJ2-2; the D is unclear. Trimming removed 7 bases from V and 4 bases from J, with 19 bases in between. The CDR3 runs to 16 residues. Germline lookup yields CDR1 SGHTA and CDR2 FQGNSA. The CDR3 sequence is CASMSVGPRGTGELFF. CDR3 nucleotides: TGTGCCAGCATGAGTGTAGGTCCTCGAGGCACCGGGGAGCTGTTTTTT.

The chain combines TRBV7-2 with TRBJ1-5; D uncertain. The CDR3 extends over 13 amino acids. The V gene lost 4 bases and the J gene lost 4 bases, with 8 bases spanning the gap. The germline V gene encodes CDR1 SGHTA and CDR2 FQGNSA. Here the CDR3 DNA reads TGTGCCAGCAGCTCATGTAGGAATCAGCCCCAGCATTTT. It translates to CASSSCRNQPQHF.

This clonotype appeared many times. The chain couples TRBV28 to TRBJ2-2; the match to TRBD1 covers 12 bases. The germline CDR1 and CDR2 sequences are MDHEN and SYDVKM. The J segment lost 9 bases and the V segment lost 3 bases, leaving 17 bases of the junction unmatched. The CDR3 extends over 19 amino acids. The CDR3 nucleotides read TGTGCCAGCAGTTTCCCGGGACAGGGGGCGCGTAGGACCGCCCGGGAGCTGTTTTTT. It yields the protein CASSFPGQGARRTARELFF.

This clonotype was found many times. The rearrangement links TRBV20-1 to TRBJ1-4; TRBD1 matches 7 bases. The V gene end was trimmed by 5 bases and the J gene end by 10 bases; junction bases not matched to a gene: 19. CDR1 is DFQATT, CDR2 SNEGSKA, per germline (reference sequence). CDR3 size: 16 residues. CDR3 nucleotides: TGCAGTGCTCCGGGGCGGACAGGCGACGTGGTAGGAAAACTGTTTTTT. It codes for CSAPGRTGDVVGKLFF.

This clonotype was counted ten times or more. V is TRBV12-3 or TRBV12-4 and J is TRBJ2-1, with D perhaps assigned TRBD1 or TRBD2 (5 bases each). Trimming removed 7 bases from V and 9 bases from J, with 16 bases in between. The CDR3 extends over 13 amino acids. Written as DNA, the CDR3 is TGTGCCAGCATTGAGGGACCGTCGGGTGAGCAGTTCTTC. Its translation is CASIEGPSGEQFF.

This clonotype was recorded many times. Here the CDR3 DNA reads TGTGCCAGCAGTGGTGGGGGACAGGTGCAGCCCCAGCATTTT. Its protein is CASSGGGQVQPQHF. The chain joins TRBV2 to TRBJ1-5, with 8 bases that match TRBD1. The CDR3 spans 14 residues. The ends lost 4 bases at V and 7 bases at J; junction bases unmatched: 6. CDR1 is SNHLY, CDR2 FYNNEI, per germline.

This clonotype was counted at least ten times. J is TRBJ2-1 and V is TRBV11-2; D gene ambiguous. The germline gives CDR1 SGHAT, CDR2 FQNNGV. The CDR3 runs 15 residues. Trimming cost V 6 bases and J 2 bases, with 14 bases left between them. The CDR3 protein is CASSPLNSPYNEQFF. The CDR3 region has the DNA TGTGCCAGCAGTCCCCTGAACTCCCCCTACAATGAGCAGTTCTTC.

At least ten counts were recorded for this clonotype. The CDR3 reads CASSQGTSGGETQYF. In DNA form, the CDR3 reads TGTGCCAGCAGCCAAGGGACTAGCGGAGGGGAGACCCAGTACTTC. V usage is TRBV3-1 and J usage is TRBJ2-5; 10 nucleotides align to TRBD2. Germline V lookup: CDR1 LGHDT, CDR2 YNNKEL (reference sequence). The junction had 4 bases not matched to a gene; V was cut back by 1 base and J by 5 bases. CDR3 length: 15 amino acids.

Points on this clonotype: This may arise from a read error, as a much more abundant clone is one base away. The chain couples TRBV6-4 to TRBJ2-7, with D possibly matching TRBD1 (5 bases). V gave up 7 bases and J gave up 1 base, with 14 bases separating them. The length of the CDR3 is 14 residues. Germline V lookup: CDR1 MRHNA, CDR2 SNTAGT. CDR3 nucleotide sequence: TGTGCCAGCAAGACCCCAGGGCGTTCCTACGAGCAGTACTTC. It codes for CASKTPGRSYEQYF.

The chain employs TRBV27 and TRBJ2-3, with no clear D. This CDR3 is built from 12 residues. Trimming took 5 bases from V and 4 from J, leaving 7 bases between them. The germline CDR1 and CDR2 sequences are MNHEY and SMNVEV (reference sequence). CDR3 protein: CASSPLPDTQYF. CDR3 nucleotide sequence: TGTGCCAGCAGTCCCCTCCCAGATACGCAGTATTTT.

The chain uses TRBV10-3 and TRBJ2-7, with D maybe TRBD2 (7 bases). CDR1 and CDR2 from the germline V gene are ENHRY and SYGVKD. The CDR3 covers 13 residues. V lost 9 bases, J lost 6 bases, and 18 bases lay in between. The CDR3 DNA is TGTGCCATTGAGTCCCCGGGGGGCGGCGAGCAGTACTTC. Protein product: CAIESPGGGEQYF.

Comments on this clonotype: A single base separates this from a much larger clone, so it may be a read error. CDR3: CASSQDLVPKGGLFF. The CDR3 DNA reads TGTGCCAGCAGCCAAGATCTGGTCCCTAAGGGAGGGCTGTTTTTT. The genes are TRBV14 and TRBJ2-2; D may be TRBD2 (6 bases). The CDR3 totals 15 residues. V was pared by 0 bases and J by 13 bases, with 18 bases between. CDR1 and CDR2 from the germline V gene are SGHDN and FVKESK. The entire variable domain, with the rest obtained from reference TRBV14 and TRBJ2-2, is as follows: EAGVTQFPSHSVIEKGQTVTLRCDPISGHDNLYWYRRVMGKEIKFLLHFVKESKQDESGMPNNRFLAERTGGTYSTLKVQPAELEDSGVYFCASSQDLVPKGGLFFGEGSRLTVL.

The CDR3 region is CASSLSGGGRNEQFF. The CDR3, as DNA: TGTGCCAGCAGTTTATCAGGCGGGGGGAGAAATGAGCAGTTCTTC. The V call is TRBV28, the J call TRBJ2-1; 8 bases align to TRBD2. Germline assignment: CDR1 MDHEN and CDR2 SYDVKM. Trimming took 1 base from V and 7 from J; bases not matched to a gene: 6. The CDR3 is 15 residues long.

This clonotype is termed medium-sized. The rearrangement uses TRBV10-3 and TRBJ2-7; no firm D call. Germline lookup yields CDR1 ENHRY and CDR2 SYGVKD. Trimming took off 0 bases at V and 2 bases at J, with 5 bases between the two ends. The CDR3 runs to 13 residues. The CDR3 DNA sequence: TGTGCCATCAGTGAGTCAGGAACCTACGAGCAGTACTTC. Translation: CAISESGTYEQYF.

This clonotype showed up many times. The V call is TRBV6-1, the J call TRBJ2-7; D not certain. Deletions cut 5 bases from V and 2 bases from J, with 16 bases between. Germline lookup yields CDR1 MNHNS and CDR2 SASEGT. CDR3 size: 15 residues. This chain's CDR3 is CASSKTRSRTYEQYF. CDR3 DNA: TGTGCCAGCAGTAAAACACGTTCCCGTACCTACGAGCAGTACTTC.

The chain uses TRBV14 and TRBJ2-7; 9 bases are a match to TRBD1. Germline-derived CDR1 and CDR2 are SGHDN and FVKESK. The CDR3 runs 15 residues. V trimming: 4 bases; J trimming: 0 bases; junction bases outside the gene matches: 4. CDR3 sequence (DNA): TGTGCCAGCAGCCTCGGGACAGGGCACTCCTACGAGCAGTACTTC. This codes for CASSLGTGHSYEQYF.

Sample share makes this clonotype medium-sized. V gene TRBV7-6 combines with J gene TRBJ2-3; D call uncertain. The germline gives CDR1 SGHVS, CDR2 FNYEAQ. The CDR3 runs 15 residues. Trimming took 1 base from V and 2 from J, leaving 10 bases between them. Here the CDR3 reads CASSLVGLLTDTQYF. The CDR3 coding sequence is TGTGCCAGCAGCTTAGTGGGCCTACTCACAGATACGCAGTATTTT.

This chain connects TRBV7-6 to TRBJ2-1, with D unclear. This CDR3 has 16 amino acids. Germline CDR1 is SGHVS and CDR2 is FNYEAQ. The ends were cut back, 4 bases at V and 0 bases at J, with 13 bases in the middle. Written as DNA, the CDR3 is TGTGCCAGCAGCTCAGAGTGGGGTCGCTCCTACAATGAGCAGTTCTTC. Protein: CASSSEWGRSYNEQFF.

In its sample, this clonotype was seen a few times. This chain links TRBV20-1 with TRBJ2-1; TRBD2 aligns across 7 bases. This CDR3 has 15 residues. V shed 6 bases, J shed 0 bases, and the junction held 8 bases outside the gene matches. The V gene's germline CDR1 is DFQATT and CDR2 SNEGSKA (reference sequence). The CDR3 DNA reads TGCAGTGCCGGGAAACTAGCGAGCTCCTACAATGAGCAGTTCTTC. This sequence encodes CSAGKLASSYNEQFF.

The J gene is TRBJ2-7, the V gene TRBV5-1; no definite D call. Looked up from germline, CDR1 is SGHRS and CDR2 is YFSETQ. V dropped 4 bases and J dropped 3 bases, with 17 bases sitting between them. This CDR3 is built from 15 residues. The CDR3 reads CASSHPVGSVYEQYF. For the CDR3, the DNA is TGCGCCAGCAGCCACCCTGTAGGTTCTGTCTACGAGCAGTACTTC. Filled out from reference TRBV5-1 and TRBJ2-7, the complete variable domain reads KAGVTQTPRYLIKTRGQQVTLSCSPISGHRSVSWYQQTPGQGLQFLFEYFSETQRNKGNFPGRFSGRQFSNSRSEMNVSTLELGDSALYLCASSHPVGSVYEQYFGPGTRLTVT.

The rearrangement uses TRBV5-1 and TRBJ2-5; 8 bases line up with TRBD1. J was trimmed by 1 base and V by 4 bases; bases with no gene match: 6. The V gene's germline CDR1 is SGHRS and CDR2 YFSETQ. This CDR3 region has 15 residues. The chain's CDR3 is CASSAGTGLQETQYF. CDR3 in DNA: TGCGCCAGCAGCGCGGGGACAGGACTCCAAGAGACCCAGTACTTC.

This clonotype came up many times. This chain connects TRBV6-5 to TRBJ2-2; perhaps TRBD1 as D (6 bases). Germline V gene data show CDR1 as MNHEY and CDR2 as SVGAGI. This CDR3 spans 14 amino acids. V shed 5 bases and J shed 1 base, with 8 bases lying between them. The CDR3 loop is CASSTTGNTGELFF. CDR3 in DNA: TGTGCCAGCAGTACGACAGGGAACACCGGGGAGCTGTTTTTT.

This clonotype came up many times. The rearrangement uses TRBV6-5 and TRBJ1-5; D uncertain. There are 15 residues in the CDR3. Germline CDR1 reads MNHEY; CDR2 reads SVGAGI. With 6 bases removed from V and 2 bases from J, the gap between germline ends came to 14 bases. The CDR3 spells CASSPQHEGNQPQHF. The CDR3 DNA sequence: TGTGCCAGCAGCCCACAGCATGAGGGCAATCAGCCCCAGCATTTT.

This clonotype was counted between two and nine times. V usage is TRBV19 and J usage is TRBJ1-1; the match to TRBD1 covers 7 bases. Germline assignment: CDR1 LNHDA and CDR2 SQIVND (reference sequence). The CDR3 totals 15 residues. Trimming cost V 4 bases and J 3 bases; bases outside gene matches: 8. CDR3 nucleotide sequence: TGTGCCAGTAGTAACAGGGGCCAAGTGGACACTGAAGCTTTCTTT. Translated, it gives CASSNRGQVDTEAFF.

This clonotype came up many times. The chain links TRBV12-3 or TRBV12-4 to TRBJ2-6, with D unclear. Trimming pared 6 bases from V and 0 bases from J, leaving 6 bases between. The CDR3 has 14 amino acids. Written as DNA, the CDR3 is TGTGCCAGCAGCCATAACTCTGGGGCCAACGTCCTGACTTTC. This sequence encodes CASSHNSGANVLTF.